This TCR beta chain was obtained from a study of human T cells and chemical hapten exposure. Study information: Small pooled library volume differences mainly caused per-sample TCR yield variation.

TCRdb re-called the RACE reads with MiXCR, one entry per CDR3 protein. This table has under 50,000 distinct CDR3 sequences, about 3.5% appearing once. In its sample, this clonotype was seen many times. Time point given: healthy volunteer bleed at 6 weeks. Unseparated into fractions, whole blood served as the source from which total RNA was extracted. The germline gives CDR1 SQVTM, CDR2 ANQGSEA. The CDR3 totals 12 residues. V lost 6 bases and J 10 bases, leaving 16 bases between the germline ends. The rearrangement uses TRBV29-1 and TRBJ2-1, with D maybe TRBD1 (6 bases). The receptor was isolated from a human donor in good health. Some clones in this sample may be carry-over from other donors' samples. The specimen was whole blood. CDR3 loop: CSVSQGLWEQFF. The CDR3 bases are TGCAGCGTCTCACAGGGCCTCTGGGAGCAGTTCTTC.